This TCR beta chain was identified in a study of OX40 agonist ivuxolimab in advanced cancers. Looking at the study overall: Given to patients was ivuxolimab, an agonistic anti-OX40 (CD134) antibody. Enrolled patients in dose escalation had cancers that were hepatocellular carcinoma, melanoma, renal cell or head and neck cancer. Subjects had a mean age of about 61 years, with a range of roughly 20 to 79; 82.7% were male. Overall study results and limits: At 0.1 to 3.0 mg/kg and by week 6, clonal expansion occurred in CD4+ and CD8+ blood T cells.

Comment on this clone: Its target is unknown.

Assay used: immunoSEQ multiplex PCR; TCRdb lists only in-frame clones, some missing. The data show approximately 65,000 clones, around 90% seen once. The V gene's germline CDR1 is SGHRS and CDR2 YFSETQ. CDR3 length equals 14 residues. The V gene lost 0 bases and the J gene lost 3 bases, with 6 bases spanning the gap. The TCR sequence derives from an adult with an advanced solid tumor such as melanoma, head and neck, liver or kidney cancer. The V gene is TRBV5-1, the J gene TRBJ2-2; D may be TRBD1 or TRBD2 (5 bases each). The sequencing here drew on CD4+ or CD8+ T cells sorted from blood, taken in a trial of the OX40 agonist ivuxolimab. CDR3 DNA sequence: TGCGCCAGCAGCTTGGGAGGGGACACCGGGGAGCTGTTTTTT. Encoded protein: CASSLGGDTGELFF.